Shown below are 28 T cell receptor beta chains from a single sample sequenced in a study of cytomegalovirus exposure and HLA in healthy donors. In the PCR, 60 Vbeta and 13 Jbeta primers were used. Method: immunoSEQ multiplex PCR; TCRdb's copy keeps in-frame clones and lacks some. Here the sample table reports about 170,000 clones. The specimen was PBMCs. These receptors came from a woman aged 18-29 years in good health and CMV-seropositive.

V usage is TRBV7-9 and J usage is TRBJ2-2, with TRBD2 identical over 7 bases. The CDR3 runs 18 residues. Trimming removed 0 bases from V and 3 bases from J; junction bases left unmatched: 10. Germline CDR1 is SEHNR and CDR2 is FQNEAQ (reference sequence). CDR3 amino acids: CASSLAYGGSRYTGELFF. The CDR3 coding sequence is TGTGCCAGCAGCTTAGCGTACGGCGGGAGCCGATACACCGGGGAGCTGTTTTTT.

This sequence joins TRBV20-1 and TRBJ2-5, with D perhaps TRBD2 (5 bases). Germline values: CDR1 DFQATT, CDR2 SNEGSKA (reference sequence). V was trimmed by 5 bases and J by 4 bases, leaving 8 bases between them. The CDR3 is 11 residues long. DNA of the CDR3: TGCAGTGCTGGGCGGGTAGAGACCCAGTACTTC. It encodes CSAGRVETQYF.

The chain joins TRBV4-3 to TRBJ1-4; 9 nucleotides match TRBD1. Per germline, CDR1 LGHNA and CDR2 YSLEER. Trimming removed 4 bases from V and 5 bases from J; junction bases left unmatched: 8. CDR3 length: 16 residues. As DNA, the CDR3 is TGCGCCAGCAGCCCAGGCGCGGGACAGGGAAATGAAAAACTGTTTTTT. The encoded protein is CASSPGAGQGNEKLFF.

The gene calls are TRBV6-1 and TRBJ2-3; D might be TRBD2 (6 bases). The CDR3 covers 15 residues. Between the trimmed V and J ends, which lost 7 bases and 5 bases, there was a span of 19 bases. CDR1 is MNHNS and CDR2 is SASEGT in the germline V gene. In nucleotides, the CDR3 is TGTGCCAGCAATGTCGTAAGAGCGGGTGTAGATACGCAGTATTTT. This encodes CASNVVRAGVDTQYF.

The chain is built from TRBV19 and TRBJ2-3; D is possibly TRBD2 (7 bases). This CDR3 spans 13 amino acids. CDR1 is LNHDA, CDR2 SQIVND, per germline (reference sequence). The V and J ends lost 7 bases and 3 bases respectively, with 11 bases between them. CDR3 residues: CASNGGPTDTQYF. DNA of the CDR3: TGTGCCAGTAACGGGGGGCCTACAGATACGCAGTATTTT.

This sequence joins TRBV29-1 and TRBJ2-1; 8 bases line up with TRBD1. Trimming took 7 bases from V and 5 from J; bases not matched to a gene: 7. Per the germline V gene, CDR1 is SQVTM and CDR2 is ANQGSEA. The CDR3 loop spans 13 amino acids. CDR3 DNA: TGCAGCGCCTTGGACAGGGATGACAATGAGCAGTTCTTC. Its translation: CSALDRDDNEQFF.

CDR3 region: CASSTSTGSETQYF. The CDR3 DNA follows: TGCGCCAGCAGCACCTCGACAGGGTCAGAGACCCAGTACTTC. J is TRBJ2-5 and V is TRBV5-1; TRBD1 aligns across 7 bases. Germline V gives CDR1 SGHRS, CDR2 YFSETQ. This CDR3 region has 14 residues. With V trimmed by 4 bases and J by 4 bases, 7 bases remained unmatched.

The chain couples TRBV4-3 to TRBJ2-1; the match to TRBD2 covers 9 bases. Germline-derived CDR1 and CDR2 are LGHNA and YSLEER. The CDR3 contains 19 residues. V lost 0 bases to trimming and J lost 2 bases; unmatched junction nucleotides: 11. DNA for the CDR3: TGCGCCAGCAGCCAAGACTCCCCTCGGCGGGGGGGTACCTACAATGAGCAGTTCTTC. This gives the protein CASSQDSPRRGGTYNEQFF.

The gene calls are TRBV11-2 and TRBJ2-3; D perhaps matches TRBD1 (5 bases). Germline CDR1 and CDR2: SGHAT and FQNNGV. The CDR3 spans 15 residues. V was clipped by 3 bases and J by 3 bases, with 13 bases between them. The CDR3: CASSFNVGDTDTQYF. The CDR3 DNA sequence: TGTGCCAGCAGCTTTAATGTAGGGGATACAGATACGCAGTATTTT.

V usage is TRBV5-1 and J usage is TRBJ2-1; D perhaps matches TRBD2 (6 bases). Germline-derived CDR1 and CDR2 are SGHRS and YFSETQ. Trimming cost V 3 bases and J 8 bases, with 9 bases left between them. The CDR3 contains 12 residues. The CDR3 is CASSYRGDEQFF. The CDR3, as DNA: TGCGCCAGCAGCTACCGCGGGGATGAGCAGTTCTTC. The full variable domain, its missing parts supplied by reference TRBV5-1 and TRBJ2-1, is KAGVTQTPRYLIKTRGQQVTLSCSPISGHRSVSWYQQTPGQGLQFLFEYFSETQRNKGNFPGRFSGRQFSNSRSEMNVSTLELGDSALYLCASSYRGDEQFFGPGTRLTVL.

The CDR3 DNA reads TGTGCCATCGGACAGGGCTCCTACGAGCAGTACTTC. Its protein is CAIGQGSYEQYF. This sequence joins TRBV10-3 and TRBJ2-7, with 8 bases matching TRBD1. The V gene's germline CDR1 is ENHRY and CDR2 SYGVKD. The CDR3 runs 12 residues. V lost 8 bases and J lost 0; bases outside the gene matches: 0.

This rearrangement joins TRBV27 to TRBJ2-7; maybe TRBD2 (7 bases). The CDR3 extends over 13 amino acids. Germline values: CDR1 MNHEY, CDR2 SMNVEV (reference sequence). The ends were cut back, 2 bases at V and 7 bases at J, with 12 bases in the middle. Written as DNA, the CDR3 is TGTGCCAGCAGTTTACGGGGGGCTCATGAGCAGTACTTC. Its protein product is CASSLRGAHEQYF.

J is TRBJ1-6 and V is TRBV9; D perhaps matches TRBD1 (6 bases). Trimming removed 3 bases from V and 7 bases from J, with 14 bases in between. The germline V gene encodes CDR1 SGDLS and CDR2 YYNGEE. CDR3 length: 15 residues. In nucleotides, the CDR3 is TGTGCCAGCAGCGGCCGGGACACGACCAATTCACCCCTCCACTTT. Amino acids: CASSGRDTTNSPLHF.

The CDR3 sequence is CAISVGRGGTDTQYF. The CDR3 DNA reads as TGTGCCATCAGTGTGGGGCGGGGCGGCACAGATACGCAGTATTTT. The J gene is TRBJ2-3, the V gene TRBV10-3; D is possibly TRBD2 (6 bases). Per germline, CDR1 ENHRY and CDR2 SYGVKD. The CDR3 runs to 15 residues. Trimming took 4 bases from V and 1 from J, leaving 12 bases between them.

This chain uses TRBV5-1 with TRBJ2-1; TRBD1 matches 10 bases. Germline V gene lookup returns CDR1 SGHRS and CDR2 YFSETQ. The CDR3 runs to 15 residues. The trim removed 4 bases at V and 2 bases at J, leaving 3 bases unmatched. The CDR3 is CASSQGQGTYNEQFF. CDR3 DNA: TGCGCCAGCAGCCAGGGACAGGGGACCTACAATGAGCAGTTCTTC.

The CDR3 spells CASSSQGGGQPQHF. In nucleotides, the CDR3 is TGCGCCAGCAGCTCACAGGGGGGTGGGCAGCCCCAGCATTTT. V gene TRBV5-1 combines with J gene TRBJ1-5; 8 bases match TRBD1. There are 14 residues in the CDR3. V lost 3 bases, J lost 7 bases, and 6 bases stayed unmatched. Germline V gene lookup returns CDR1 SGHRS and CDR2 YFSETQ.

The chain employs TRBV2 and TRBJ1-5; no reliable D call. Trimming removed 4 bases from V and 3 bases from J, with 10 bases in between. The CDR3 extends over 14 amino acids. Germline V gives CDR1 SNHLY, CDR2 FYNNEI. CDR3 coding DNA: TGTGCCAGCAGTGCGCGGCAGTTCAATCAGCCCCAGCATTTT. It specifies CASSARQFNQPQHF.

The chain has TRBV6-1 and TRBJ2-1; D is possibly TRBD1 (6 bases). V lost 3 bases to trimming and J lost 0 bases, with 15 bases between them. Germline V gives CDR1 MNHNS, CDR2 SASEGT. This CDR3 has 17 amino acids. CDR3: CASSEPHRASSYNEQFF. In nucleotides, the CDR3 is TGTGCCAGCAGTGAGCCCCACAGGGCGAGCTCCTACAATGAGCAGTTCTTC.

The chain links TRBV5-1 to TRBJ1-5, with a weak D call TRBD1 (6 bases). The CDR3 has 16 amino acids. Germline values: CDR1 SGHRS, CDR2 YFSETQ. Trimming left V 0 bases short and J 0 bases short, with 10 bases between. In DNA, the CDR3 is TGCGCCAGCAGCTTGGGGACAGTCGATAGCAATCAGCCCCAGCATTTT. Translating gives CASSLGTVDSNQPQHF.

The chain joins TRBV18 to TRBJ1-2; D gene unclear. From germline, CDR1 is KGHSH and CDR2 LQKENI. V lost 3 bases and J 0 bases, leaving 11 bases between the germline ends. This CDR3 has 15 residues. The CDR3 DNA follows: TGTGCCAGCTCACCGGCCCCGGGAGCTAACTATGGCTACACCTTC. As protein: CASSPAPGANYGYTF.

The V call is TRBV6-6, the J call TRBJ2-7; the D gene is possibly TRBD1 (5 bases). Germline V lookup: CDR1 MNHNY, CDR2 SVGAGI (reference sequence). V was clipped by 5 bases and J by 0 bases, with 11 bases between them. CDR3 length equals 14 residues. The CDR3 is CASSNGHGSYEQYF. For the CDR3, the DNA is TGTGCCAGCAGTAACGGACACGGCTCCTACGAGCAGTACTTC.

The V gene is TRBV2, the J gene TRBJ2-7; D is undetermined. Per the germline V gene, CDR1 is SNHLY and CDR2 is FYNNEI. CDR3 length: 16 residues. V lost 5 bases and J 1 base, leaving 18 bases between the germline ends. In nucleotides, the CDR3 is TGTGCCAGCAGTCCATCCTCCGGGTCGTTATCCTACGAGCAGTACTTC. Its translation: CASSPSSGSLSYEQYF.

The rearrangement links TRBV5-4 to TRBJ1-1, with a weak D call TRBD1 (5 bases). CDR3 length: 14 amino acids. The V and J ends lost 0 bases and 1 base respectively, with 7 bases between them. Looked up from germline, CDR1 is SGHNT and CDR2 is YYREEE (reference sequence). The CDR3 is CASSLGQTNTEAFF. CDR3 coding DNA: TGTGCCAGCAGCTTGGGACAGACGAACACTGAAGCTTTCTTT.

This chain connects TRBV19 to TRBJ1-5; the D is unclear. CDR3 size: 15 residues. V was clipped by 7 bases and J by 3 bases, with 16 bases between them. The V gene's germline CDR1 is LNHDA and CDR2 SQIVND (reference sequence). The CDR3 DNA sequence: TGTGCCAGTACCCTTCGAGAGCAGGTCAATCAGCCCCAGCATTTT. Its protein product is CASTLREQVNQPQHF. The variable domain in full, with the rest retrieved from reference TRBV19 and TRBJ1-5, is DGGITQSPKYLFRKEGQNVTLSCEQNLNHDAMYWYRQDPGQGLRLIYYSQIVNDFQKGDIAEGYSVSREKKESFPLTVTSAQKNPTAFYLCASTLREQVNQPQHFGDGTRLSIL.

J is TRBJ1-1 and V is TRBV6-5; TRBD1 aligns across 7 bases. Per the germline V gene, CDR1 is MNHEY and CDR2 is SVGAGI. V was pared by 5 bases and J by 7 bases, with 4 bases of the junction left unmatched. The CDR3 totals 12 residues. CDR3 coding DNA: TGTGCCAGCAGTCAGCCAGGGGGTGAAGCTTTCTTT. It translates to CASSQPGGEAFF.

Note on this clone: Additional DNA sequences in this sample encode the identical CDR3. The CDR3 protein is CASSLSQGGEQYF. CDR3 nucleotide sequence: TGTGCCAGCAGCTTATCCCAAGGAGGCGAGCAGTACTTC. V gene TRBV7-3 combines with J gene TRBJ2-7, with D possibly matching TRBD2 (5 bases). This CDR3 spans 13 amino acids. Per germline, CDR1 SGHTA and CDR2 FQGTGA. V was cut by 2 bases and J by 6 bases, with 11 bases left in between.

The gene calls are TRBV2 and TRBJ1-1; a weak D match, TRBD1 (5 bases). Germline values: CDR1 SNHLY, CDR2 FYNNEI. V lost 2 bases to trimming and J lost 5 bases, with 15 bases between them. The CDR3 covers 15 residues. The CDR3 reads CASSESWAGGTEAFF. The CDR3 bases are TGTGCCAGCAGTGAATCATGGGCGGGGGGTACTGAAGCTTTCTTT.

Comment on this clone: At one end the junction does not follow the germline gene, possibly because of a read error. The CDR3: CAGTSVLQETQHF. The CDR3 nucleotides read TGTGCCGGGACTAGCGTACTACAAGAGACCCAGCACTTC. V and J are TRBV6-1 and TRBJ2-5; 10 bases match TRBD2. The CDR3 totals 13 residues. The germline gives CDR1 MNHNS, CDR2 SASEGT.